This paragraph reports one TCR beta chain. The antigen remains unidentified. Researchers ran the PCR with 60 Vbeta and 13 Jbeta primers. Sequencing was performed with immunoSEQ multiplex PCR; in TCRdb, only in-frame clones are kept and a portion is missing. This table has approximately 240,000 clones, 77% appearing once. This record comes from a study of cytomegalovirus exposure and HLA in healthy donors. Study conclusions and caveats: Earlier analysis looked at TCR beta V segments, and most were productive about 87% or about 30% of the time. It was reportedly the case that the classifier diagnosed cytomegalovirus status with high specificity and sensitivity. Using a false discovery rate of 0.05, a later analysis showed that 16,951 TCR beta sequences were associated with HLA alleles.

The V gene lost 2 bases and the J gene lost 3 bases, with 14 bases spanning the gap. Germline loops: CDR1 SEHNR, CDR2 FQNEAQ (reference sequence). The CDR3 covers 15 residues. The specimen sequenced was PBMCs. This receptor was obtained from a woman in her fifties or sixties in good health and CMV-seropositive. This sequence joins TRBV7-9 and TRBJ2-7; TRBD2 is a possible D gene (5 bases). CDR3 sequence: CASSLSGSEFYEQYF. CDR3 in DNA: TGTGCCAGCAGCTTATCGGGTAGCGAATTCTACGAGCAGTACTTC.